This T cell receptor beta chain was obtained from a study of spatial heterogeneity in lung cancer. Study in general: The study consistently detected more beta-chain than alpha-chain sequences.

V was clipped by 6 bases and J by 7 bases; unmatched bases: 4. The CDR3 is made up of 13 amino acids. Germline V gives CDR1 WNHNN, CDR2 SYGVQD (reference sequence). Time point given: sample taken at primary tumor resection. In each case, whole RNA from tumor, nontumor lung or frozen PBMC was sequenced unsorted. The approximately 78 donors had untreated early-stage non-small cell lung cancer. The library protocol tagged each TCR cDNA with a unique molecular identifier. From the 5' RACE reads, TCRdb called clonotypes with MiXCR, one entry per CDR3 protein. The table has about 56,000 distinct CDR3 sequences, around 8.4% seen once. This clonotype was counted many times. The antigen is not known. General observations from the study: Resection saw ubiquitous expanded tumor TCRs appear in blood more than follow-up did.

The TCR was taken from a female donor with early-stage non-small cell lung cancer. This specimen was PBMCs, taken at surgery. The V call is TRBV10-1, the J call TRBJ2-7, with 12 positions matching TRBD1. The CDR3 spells CASSGTGGTEQYF. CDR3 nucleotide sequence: TGCGCCAGCAGCGGGACAGGGGGCACTGAGCAGTACTTC.